Reported below is one T cell receptor beta chain. This clonotype was picked up many times. The antigen it binds to is not known. Per-base qualities were not stored, and no clone one base away is much larger. Taken from cysteine to phenylalanine, the CDR3 has 18 residues. Just CDR3 DNA is preserved here, 54 bases in frame from base 1. V and J lose 0 bases and 4 bases, and a span of 18 bases separates them. The germline V gene supplies CDR1 LGHNA and CDR2 YSLEER. The data derive from a study of human T cells and chemical hapten exposure (dated by TCRdb to about 2021). Describing the broader study: Libraries were pooled for sequencing, and variation in per-sample TCR yields was attributed mainly to small differences in library volumes within the pool. Both TCR alpha and TCR beta chains were sequenced from each blood RNA sample. The study tracked peripheral blood TCR repertoire changes in vivo during primary and secondary sensitization to the hapten diphenylcyclopropenone (DPC) in alopecia patients. Overall study results and their limits: DPC sensitization did not change the number of TCRs with a frequency above 1 in 1000, and there was no evidence of changes in global repertoire structure. After repeated subsampling, changes were observed in the strength of the expansion versus patch-test correlation and in the threshold at which the correlation became significant.

Total RNA was isolated from unfractionated whole blood collected in Tempus Blood RNA tubes. Roughly 5 healthy volunteers were used as TCR sequencing controls and were bled at day 0, 2 weeks and 6 weeks. The protocol used for the library was 5' RACE. TCRdb records Illumina MiSeq as the sequencer. During library preparation, unique molecular identifiers were attached to individual cDNA molecules so that TCRs could be counted in a quantitative, reproducible way. The study's processing was this. The median number of TCRs per sample was approximately 96,000, ranging from about 20,000 to 750,000. The Decombinator software suite was used to annotate the V, J and CDR3 of the TCR reads. Every sample was subsampled to the same number of TCRs (28,000) for the PS versus PT1 abundance plots. Expanded TCRs were defined as absent before sensitization and observed at least eight times at the 2-week time point. TCRdb took the public reads, trimmed them with fastp at Q25, ran MiXCR for clone calling and kept in-frame beta chains. CDR3 protein duplicates are merged, each entry listing the most common genes and DNA. The V and J calls, along with clone size, are taken from TCRdb and not from the paper's own processing. The sample table holds about 140,000 distinct CDR3 sequences, of which around 4% were seen once. Together, the top ten hold over 1.1% of the sample.

The rearranged chain carries TRBV4-3 and TRBJ1-4; the D gene is perhaps TRBD1, on 5 matching bases. The clonotype comes from a female donor in good health. DNA sequence: TGCGCCAGCAGCCAAGATACCCCTTCGGCGGGACTTAATGAAAAACTGTTTTTT. It translates as CASSQDTPSAGLNEKLFF.